This TCR beta chain was found in a study of T-cell reconstitution after alpha-beta-depleted transplantation in children. The CDR3 sequence is 12 residues long. Germline values: CDR1 SGHRS, CDR2 YFSETQ. Overall study findings and caveats: Two months or so post-transplant, alpha-beta T cells reportedly derived from several hundred expanded graft clones. It was newly produced T cells that mostly accounted for T-cell counts and diversity one year after transplant.

Many counts were recorded for this clonotype. No antigen is known for it. An end of the junction differs from the germline gene, which may be a read error. Unique molecular identifiers were used in preparing the TCRbeta library. MiXCR, applied by TCRdb to the PCR reads, yields one record per CDR3 protein. The table lists around 670,000 distinct CDR3 sequences, under 15% of them singletons. The clonotype comes from a girl aged 2-10 years with congenital amegakaryocytic thrombocytopenia, due to receive a stem cell transplant. V is TRBV5-1 and J is TRBJ2-2; D is uncertain. The sequencing used PBMCs, collected before TCRalphabeta/CD19-depleted stem cell transplant. The CDR3 DNA reads TGTGCCAGCAGCTTAGTCTCCGGGGAGCTGTTTTTT. Translation gives CASSLVSGELFF.